Shown below are 5 T cell receptor beta chains from a single sample sequenced in a study of T-cell reconstitution after alpha-beta-depleted transplantation in children. TCRbeta library preparation incorporated unique molecular identifiers. TCRdb called the PCR reads again in MiXCR, with one record for every CDR3 protein. This sample carries approximately 980,000 distinct CDR3 sequences, roughly 31% of them seen once, and the ten largest clones take about 28%. Source: PBMCs, mostly from graft donor cells, taken 360 days after TCRalphabeta/CD19-depleted stem cell transplant. Every receptor here comes from a boy younger than two who had a stem cell transplant for SCID, so the T cells may come from the graft donor.

CDR3 amino acids: CASSVEAREAGELFF. CDR3 nucleotides: TGTGCCAGCAGCGTAGAAGCAAGGGAGGCCGGGGAGCTGTTTTTT. The V call is TRBV9, the J call TRBJ2-2, with a possible D match to TRBD2 (6 bases). Germline CDR1 reads SGDLS; CDR2 reads YYNGEE. The CDR3 loop spans 15 amino acids. Trimming stripped 0 bases from V and 6 bases from J, with 12 bases between. Full variable domain (outside the CDR3, taken from reference TRBV9 and TRBJ2-2): DSGVTQTPKHLITATGQRVTLRCSPRSGDLSVYWYQQSLDQGLQFLIQYYNGEERAKGNILERFSAQQFPDLHSELNLSSLELGDSALYFCASSVEAREAGELFFGEGSRLTVL.

There are a few counts of this clonotype. The chain joins TRBV5-1 to TRBJ2-1, with 7 nucleotides matching TRBD2. Unmatched junction bases numbered 18, after V lost 6 bases and J lost 0 bases. This CDR3 comprises 19 residues. Germline assignment: CDR1 SGHRS and CDR2 YFSETQ. In DNA, the CDR3 is TGCGCCAGCAACAAAGTTGAGTGGGCTAGCGGCGCCTCCTACAATGAGCAGTTCTTC. Protein product: CASNKVEWASGASYNEQFF.

The rearrangement uses TRBV20-1 and TRBJ2-3; 7 bases map to TRBD1. The V gene's germline CDR1 is DFQATT and CDR2 SNEGSKA (reference sequence). V shed 4 bases, J shed 2 bases, and the junction held 3 bases outside the gene matches. CDR3 length: 13 residues. The CDR3 protein is CSANDRVTDTQYF. CDR3 DNA sequence: TGCAGTGCTAACGACAGGGTCACAGATACGCAGTATTTT.

The chain is built from TRBV6-5 and TRBJ2-1; no clear D gene. V was cut by 2 bases and J by 4 bases, with 9 bases left in between. Germline V gene lookup returns CDR1 MNHEY and CDR2 SVGAGI. This CDR3 is 14 amino acids long. CDR3 in amino acids: CASSYTAVYNEQFF. CDR3 nucleotide sequence: TGTGCCAGCAGTTACACCGCAGTGTACAATGAGCAGTTCTTC.

There are many counts of this clonotype. V usage is TRBV4-2 and J usage is TRBJ1-1; tentatively, D is TRBD1 (5 bases). V gave up 3 bases and J gave up 6 bases, with 11 bases separating them. The CDR3 has 13 amino acids. Germline CDR1 is LGHNA and CDR2 is YNFKEQ. Written as DNA, the CDR3 is TGTGCCAGCAGCCAGGCCCAGGGATCTGAAGCTTTCTTT. It yields the protein CASSQAQGSEAFF.